The present T cell receptor beta chain was sequenced within a study of tumor-infiltrating lymphocytes in primary liver carcinoma. Study in general: There were tumors of stage T1-T3 N0M0, each 4.2 to 10 cm across. Whole-study results and caveats: Because the samples were bulk unsorted, the study did not compare CD4+ and CD8+ repertoires.

With a constant-region primer, TCR beta cDNA was made from about 0.55 ug of total RNA. ARM-PCR was slightly modified, and three nested multiplex PCR rounds with it gave rise to the TCR beta libraries. TRBV1-TRBV30 forward primers and a C-beta reverse primer were used in the first two PCR rounds, which each ran for about 10 cycles. TCRdb analysed the multiplex PCR reads with MiXCR anew, one entry per CDR3 protein. The sample yields about 350,000 distinct CDR3 sequences, about 61% seen once. Germline DNA was also extracted, with blood RNA taken from unsorted whole blood. Germline V CDR1 and CDR2: SGHAT, FQNNGV. Trimming took off 5 bases at V and 4 bases at J, with 16 bases between the two ends. The CDR3 runs 15 residues. As to this clonotype: Antigen unknown.

This TCR was sampled from a man in his forties or fifties with primary liver carcinoma and hepatitis B virus infection. Sequencing was carried out using peripheral blood. The chain combines TRBV11-2 with TRBJ2-3; D is unresolved. CDR3: CASSPSERSADTQYF. As DNA, the CDR3 is TGTGCCAGCAGCCCCTCAGAGCGTAGTGCAGATACGCAGTATTTT.